This T cell receptor beta chain was sequenced for a study of regulatory T cells in long-lasting Graves disease. V lost 6 bases to trimming and J lost 4 bases, with 12 bases between them. Germline assignment: CDR1 SNHLY and CDR2 FYNNEI. The CDR3 is made up of 13 amino acids. Time point given: newly diagnosed GD, antithyroid drugs for less than 3 months. Generation of the TCR library employed RNA extracted from PBMCs. This clonotype was recorded many times. Antigen unknown. Library construction for TCR beta used iRepertoire HTBI primers and Arm-PCR of CDR3 regions. TCRdb independently ran MiXCR on the multiplex PCR reads; one entry per CDR3 protein. The table records roughly 420,000 distinct CDR3 sequences, 13% to 15% of them present only once. Study results and limitations: Gene preferences differed: TRBV28, TRBJ1-2, TRBJ2-5 in persistent cases.

The same sample was also used in a study of T cells in Graves' hyperthyroidism and ophthalmopathy.

This clonotype originated in a woman between 50 and 59 years old with Graves disease. The sample consisted of peripheral blood mononuclear cells (PBMCs), taken at new diagnosis, from a patient treated with antithyroid drugs. The chain recombines TRBV2 with TRBJ1-1; no clear D gene. The DNA of the CDR3 is TGTGCCAGCAGGGTGGTCTCGATCACTGAAGCTTTCTTT. It specifies CASRVVSITEAFF.